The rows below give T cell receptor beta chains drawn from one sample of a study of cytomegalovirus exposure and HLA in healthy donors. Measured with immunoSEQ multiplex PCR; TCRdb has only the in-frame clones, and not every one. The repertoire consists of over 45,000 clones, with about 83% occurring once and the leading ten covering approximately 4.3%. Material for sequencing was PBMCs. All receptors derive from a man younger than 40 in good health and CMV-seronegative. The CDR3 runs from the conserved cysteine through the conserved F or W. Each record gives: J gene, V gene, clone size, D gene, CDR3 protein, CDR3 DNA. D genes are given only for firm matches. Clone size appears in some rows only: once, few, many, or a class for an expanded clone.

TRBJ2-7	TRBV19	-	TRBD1	CASSITGGSYEQYF	TGTGCCAGTAGTATTACAGGGGGGTCCTACGAGCAGTACTTC
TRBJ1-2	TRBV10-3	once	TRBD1	CAISLTGGGYGYTF	TGTGCCATCAGTCTTACAGGGGGCGGTTATGGCTACACCTTC
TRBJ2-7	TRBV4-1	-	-	CASSQVGGEQYF	TGCGCCAGCAGCCAAGTCGGGGGCGAGCAGTACTTC
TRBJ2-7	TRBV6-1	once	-	CASSERTAASYEQYF	TGTGCCAGCAGTGAAAGGACAGCCGCGAGTTACGAGCAGTACTTC
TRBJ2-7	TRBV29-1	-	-	CSVVGGSSYEQYF	TGCAGCGTTGTTGGCGGAAGCTCCTACGAGCAGTACTTC
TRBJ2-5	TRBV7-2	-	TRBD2	CASSLQGGRETQYF	TGTGCCAGCAGCTTGCAGGGAGGGCGGGAGACCCAGTACTTC
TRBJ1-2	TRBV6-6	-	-	CASMSYRGDNYGYTF	TGTGCCAGCATGAGTTATCGGGGGGATAACTATGGCTACACCTTC
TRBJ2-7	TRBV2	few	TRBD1	CASIRTGGEQYF	TGTGCCAGCATTCGGACAGGGGGCGAGCAGTACTTC
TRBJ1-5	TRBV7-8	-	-	CASSLARRDQPQHF	TGTGCCAGCAGCTTAGCGAGGAGGGATCAGCCCCAGCATTTT
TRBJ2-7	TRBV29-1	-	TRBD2	CSVVAGSYEQYF	TGCAGCGTGGTAGCGGGTTCCTACGAGCAGTACTTC
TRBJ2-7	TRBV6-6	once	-	CASSSEGLYEQYF	TGTGCCAGCAGCTCGGAGGGTCTCTACGAGCAGTACTTC
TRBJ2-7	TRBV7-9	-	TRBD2	CASSPPGTRHFYEQYF	TGTGCCAGCAGCCCCCCCGGGACTAGACATTTCTACGAGCAGTACTTC
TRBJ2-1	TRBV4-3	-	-	CASSQEPAGEQFF	TGCGCCAGCAGCCAAGAACCGGCAGGTGAGCAGTTCTTC
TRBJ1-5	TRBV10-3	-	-	CAISSGGSNQPQHF	TGTGCCATCAGTTCGGGCGGGAGTAATCAGCCCCAGCATTTT
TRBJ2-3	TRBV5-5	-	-	CASSLTSTDTQYF	TGTGCCAGCAGCTTGACAAGCACAGATACGCAGTATTTT
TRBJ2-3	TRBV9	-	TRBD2	CASSEPLQRGGPDTQYF	TGTGCCAGCAGCGAGCCCCTCCAGCGGGGGGGCCCAGATACGCAGTATTTT
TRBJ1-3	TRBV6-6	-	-	CASSYGEENTIYF	TGTGCCAGCAGTTACGGGGAGGAAAACACCATATATTTT
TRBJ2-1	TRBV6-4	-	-	CASSDSTGMQFF	TGTGCCAGCAGTGACTCAACGGGAATGCAGTTCTTC
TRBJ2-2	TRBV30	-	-	CAWSVGRGNTGELFF	TGTGCCTGGAGTGTTGGAAGGGGTAACACCGGGGAGCTGTTTTTT
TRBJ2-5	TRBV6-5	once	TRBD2	CASSTSGRAWETQYF	TGTGCCAGCAGTACCAGCGGGAGGGCGTGGGAGACCCAGTACTTC
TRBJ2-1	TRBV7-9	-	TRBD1	CASSLVGTGGGDEQFF	TGTGCCAGCAGCTTAGTGGGGACAGGGGGGGGCGATGAGCAGTTCTTC
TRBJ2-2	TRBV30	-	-	CAWSVGRTNTGELFF	TGTGCCTGGAGTGTGGGCCGGACGAACACCGGGGAGCTGTTTTTT
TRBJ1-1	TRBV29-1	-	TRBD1	CSVEGDRGRLSTEAFF	TGCAGCGTGGAAGGGGACAGGGGGCGCCTTAGCACTGAAGCTTTCTTT
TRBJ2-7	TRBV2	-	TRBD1	CASSSQGAGYEQYF	TGTGCCAGCAGCTCACAGGGGGCAGGCTACGAGCAGTACTTC
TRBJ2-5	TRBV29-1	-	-	CSQLGGGETQYF	TGCAGCCAACTTGGTGGGGGGGAGACCCAGTACTTC
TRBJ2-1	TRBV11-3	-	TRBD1	CASSSRQGPDYNEQFF	TGTGCCAGCAGCTCCCGACAGGGACCCGACTACAATGAGCAGTTCTTC
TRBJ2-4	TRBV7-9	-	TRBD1	CASTRDSQNIQYF	TGTGCCAGCACCCGGGACAGTCAAAACATTCAGTACTTC
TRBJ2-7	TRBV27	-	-	CASSPQEGSFYEQYF	TGTGCCAGCAGTCCCCAAGAGGGATCATTCTACGAGCAGTACTTC
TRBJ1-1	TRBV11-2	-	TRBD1	CASSAGTGGFEAFF	TGTGCCAGCAGCGCAGGGACAGGGGGCTTTGAAGCTTTCTTT